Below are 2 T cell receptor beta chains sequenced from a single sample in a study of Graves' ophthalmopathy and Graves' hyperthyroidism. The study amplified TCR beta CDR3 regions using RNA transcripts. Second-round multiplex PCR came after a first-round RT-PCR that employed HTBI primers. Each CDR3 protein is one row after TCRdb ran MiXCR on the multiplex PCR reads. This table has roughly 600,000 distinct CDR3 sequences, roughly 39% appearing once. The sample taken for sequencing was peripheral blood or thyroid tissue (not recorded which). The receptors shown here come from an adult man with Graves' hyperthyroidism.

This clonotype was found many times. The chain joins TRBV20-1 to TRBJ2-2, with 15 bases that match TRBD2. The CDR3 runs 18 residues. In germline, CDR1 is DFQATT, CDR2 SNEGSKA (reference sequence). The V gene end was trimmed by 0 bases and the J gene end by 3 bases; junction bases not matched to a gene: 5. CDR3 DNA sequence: TGCAGTGCTAGAGATTTGGGACTAGCGGGAGGTGACACCGGGGAGCTGTTTTTT. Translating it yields CSARDLGLAGGDTGELFF.

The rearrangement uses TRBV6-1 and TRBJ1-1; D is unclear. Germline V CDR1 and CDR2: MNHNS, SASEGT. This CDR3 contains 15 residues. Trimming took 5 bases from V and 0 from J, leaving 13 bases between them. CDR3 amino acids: CASSYDLSLNTEAFF. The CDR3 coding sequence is TGTGCCAGCAGTTACGATTTATCCCTGAACACTGAAGCTTTCTTT.